The 19 T cell receptor beta chains given below trace back to one sample, sequenced in a study of early T cells in non-severe SARS-CoV-2 infection. TCRdb independently ran MiXCR on the 5' RACE reads; one entry per CDR3 protein. The repertoire holds around 93,000 distinct CDR3 sequences, with approximately 12% as singletons. The input for sequencing was whole blood, taken at baseline. These receptors were taken from an adult who was a healthcare worker with PCR-confirmed SARS-CoV-2 infection or an uninfected control (not recorded which).

This clonotype was counted between two and nine times. The chain carries TRBV27 and TRBJ2-3; maybe TRBD1 (5 bases). From germline, CDR1 is MNHEY and CDR2 SMNVEV (reference sequence). The CDR3 totals 12 residues. V was pared by 5 bases and J by 5 bases, with 8 bases between. The CDR3 here is CASSNRGDTQYF. In DNA, the CDR3 is TGTGCCAGCAGTAATAGGGGAGATACGCAGTATTTT.

This clonotype was seen a handful of times. The V gene is TRBV4-2, the J gene TRBJ2-5; possible D gene TRBD2, 6 bases. This CDR3 has 14 residues. Trimming removed 3 bases at V and 2 bases at J, with 10 bases between. The germline V gene has CDR1 LGHNA and CDR2 YNFKEQ. CDR3 sequence (DNA): TGTGCCAGCAGCCAGGGGGGACTGCAAGAGACCCAGTACTTC. Translated, it gives CASSQGGLQETQYF.

The V and J genes are TRBV14 and TRBJ2-1, with D perhaps TRBD1 or TRBD2 (5 bases each). The germline V gene encodes CDR1 SGHDN and CDR2 FVKESK. The germline V and J ends were trimmed by 2 bases and 4 bases, with 18 bases remaining between them. CDR3 length: 17 residues. The CDR3 protein is CASSQKIGDARYNEQFF. In nucleotides, the CDR3 is TGTGCCAGCAGCCAAAAGATTGGGGACGCCCGATACAATGAGCAGTTCTTC. Full variable domain (remainder filled in from reference TRBV14 and TRBJ2-1): EAGVTQFPSHSVIEKGQTVTLRCDPISGHDNLYWYRRVMGKEIKFLLHFVKESKQDESGMPNNRFLAERTGGTYSTLKVQPAELEDSGVYFCASSQKIGDARYNEQFFGPGTRLTVL.

This clonotype has only a few counts. CDR3 loop: CASSPPGLSSYNEQFF. The CDR3 region has the DNA TGTGCCAGCAGCCCACCGGGACTTAGCTCCTACAATGAGCAGTTCTTC. The chain links TRBV7-9 to TRBJ2-1; possible D gene TRBD2, 6 bases. Germline V CDR1 and CDR2: SEHNR, FQNEAQ (reference sequence). The CDR3 is 16 residues long. Trimming took 5 bases from V and 0 from J, leaving 14 bases between them.

The chain recombines TRBV5-1 with TRBJ2-3; the D gene is possibly TRBD1 (5 bases). Trimming removed 4 bases at V and 2 bases at J, with 14 bases between. The CDR3 length is 15 residues. Germline CDR1 and CDR2: SGHRS and YFSETQ. The CDR3 DNA sequence: TGCGCCAGCAGCCCGGAAGGGGATTCCACAGATACGCAGTATTTT. Its translation: CASSPEGDSTDTQYF.

This clonotype has more than one count but fewer than ten. One end of the junction fails to match germline, which may point to a read error. The chain combines TRBV4-2 with TRBJ1-1; 8 nucleotides align to TRBD1. The length of the CDR3 is 13 residues. Germline V lookup: CDR1 LGHNA, CDR2 YNFKEQ. The CDR3 region has the DNA TGTGCCAGCAGTCCACAGGGGGGCACTGAAGTTTTCTTT. Protein sequence: CASSPQGGTEVFF.

The rearrangement uses TRBV11-2 and TRBJ2-1; tentative D call: TRBD2 (5 bases). CDR3 length: 16 amino acids. The germline CDR1 and CDR2 sequences are SGHAT and FQNNGV. Trimming removed 5 bases from V and 0 bases from J, with 14 bases in between. The CDR3 protein is CASSPDSPSSYNEQFF. CDR3 coding DNA: TGTGCCAGCAGCCCGGACTCGCCTAGCTCCTACAATGAGCAGTTCTTC.

The chain links TRBV7-2 to TRBJ2-5; 10 nucleotides match TRBD2. CDR1 is SGHTA, CDR2 FQGNSA, per germline. CDR3 length: 16 amino acids. Trimming removed 1 base from V and 6 bases from J; junction bases left unmatched: 8. CDR3 protein: CASSLVAGLAIQTQYF. In DNA, the CDR3 is TGTGCCAGCAGCTTAGTCGCGGGACTAGCGATACAGACCCAGTACTTC.

The chain combines TRBV9 with TRBJ1-5, with TRBD1 matching 8 bases. From germline, CDR1 is SGDLS and CDR2 YYNGEE. The CDR3 loop spans 14 amino acids. Trimming cost V 4 bases and J 3 bases; bases outside gene matches: 3. The CDR3 here is CASSTGGNNQPQHF. For the CDR3, the DNA is TGTGCCAGCAGCACAGGGGGAAACAATCAGCCCCAGCATTTT.

This clonotype turned up a few times. The chain uses TRBV27 and TRBJ2-1; TRBD2 might be the D (6 bases). Germline CDR1 is MNHEY and CDR2 is SMNVEV (reference sequence). The CDR3 sequence is 14 residues long. The V gene lost 2 bases and the J gene lost 12 bases, with 17 bases spanning the gap. CDR3 bases: TGTGCCAGCAGTTTAAGTCCGGGCGGTAGCGGGCAGTTCTTC. It encodes CASSLSPGGSGQFF.

This chain uses TRBV11-2 with TRBJ1-1; D is possibly TRBD1 (5 bases). CDR1 is SGHAT and CDR2 is FQNNGV in the germline V gene. V dropped 7 bases and J dropped 1 base, with 13 bases sitting between them. CDR3 length equals 14 residues. The CDR3 protein is CASMGPGSNTEAFF. The DNA of the CDR3 is TGTGCCAGCATGGGGCCAGGCTCGAACACTGAAGCTTTCTTT. Drawing the rest from reference TRBV11-2 and TRBJ1-1, the complete variable domain is EAGVAQSPRYKIIEKRQSVAFWCNPISGHATLYWYQQILGQGPKLLIQFQNNGVVDDSQLPKDRFSAERLKGVDSTLKIQPAKLEDSAVYLCASMGPGSNTEAFFGQGTRLTVV.

V gene TRBV12-3 or TRBV12-4 combines with J gene TRBJ2-1, with TRBD2 identical over 13 bases. Losses at the gene ends were 4 bases for V and 8 bases for J; bases not matched to a gene: 11. The CDR3 runs 17 residues. CDR3: CASSSPTGTSGNHEQFF. CDR3 coding DNA: TGTGCCAGCAGTTCCCCAACCGGGACTAGCGGGAACCATGAGCAGTTCTTC.

The chain employs TRBV20-1 and TRBJ2-1; possible D gene TRBD1, 6 bases. Trimming pared 3 bases from V and 3 bases from J, leaving 15 bases between. CDR1 and CDR2 (germline): DFQATT, SNEGSKA (reference sequence). The CDR3 has 15 residues. CDR3 sequence (DNA): TGCAGTGCTAGGCAAACCGGGACACTCTACAATGAGCAGTTCTTC. Protein product: CSARQTGTLYNEQFF.

This clonotype was detected ten times or more. Here the CDR3 reads CASMGGSTGELFF. The DNA for the CDR3 is TGTGCCAGCATGGGGGGAAGCACCGGGGAGCTGTTTTTT. This sequence joins TRBV5-4 and TRBJ2-2; D is perhaps TRBD2 (6 bases). Germline V CDR1 and CDR2: SGHNT, YYREEE (reference sequence). V was shortened by 6 bases and J by 4 bases, with 10 bases between the two germline ends. This CDR3 region has 13 residues.

Many counts were recorded for this clonotype. This chain uses TRBV27 with TRBJ2-7, with D possibly matching TRBD2 (5 bases). The germline gives CDR1 MNHEY, CDR2 SMNVEV (reference sequence). The CDR3 runs 12 residues. Trimming took 5 bases from V and 2 from J, leaving 7 bases between them. CDR3: CASSPGTYEQYF. CDR3 nucleotides: TGTGCCAGCAGTCCCGGGACCTACGAGCAGTACTTC.

CDR3 bases: TGTGCCAGCAGAGCCCCCAGCCCCGGGGGTGGCTACACCTTC. This gives the protein CASRAPSPGGGYTF. This sequence joins TRBV2 and TRBJ1-2, with D perhaps matching TRBD1 (5 bases). Per the germline V gene, CDR1 is SNHLY and CDR2 is FYNNEI. The V end was cut by 6 bases, the J end by 7 bases, with 18 bases between. This CDR3 spans 14 amino acids.

Comment on this clonotype: The conserved closing phenylalanine or tryptophan is absent in this CDR3, likely reflecting a read error. The DNA is omitted, as the CDR3 cannot be located on it reliably, and the CDR3 follows TCRdb's listing. The rearrangement uses TRBV10-3 and TRBJ2-1; the DNA was not compared with TRBD2, the D call given in the table. The CDR3 numbers 17 amino acids, ends counted. Germline CDR1 ENHRY, CDR2 SYGVKD. CDR3 protein: CAISPHVAGKPTMSSSS.

This clonotype was recorded at least ten times. The chain recombines TRBV5-1 with TRBJ2-4; 9 bases fit TRBD1. The junction had 7 bases not matched to a gene; V was cut back by 3 bases and J by 0 bases. CDR1 is SGHRS and CDR2 is YFSETQ in the germline V gene. The CDR3 is 17 residues long. The DNA of the CDR3 is TGCGCCAGCAGCTCGGACAGGGGCGGACTAGCCAAAAACATTCAGTACTTC. It is translated as CASSSDRGGLAKNIQYF.

Ten or more counts support this clonotype. The rearrangement links TRBV25-1 to TRBJ1-1; the D gene is possibly TRBD1 (5 bases). The CDR3 consists of 14 residues. V was trimmed by 1 base and J by 1 base, leaving 7 bases between them. Germline loops: CDR1 MGHDK, CDR2 SYGVNS. CDR3 residues: CASSEWGQNTEAFF. As DNA, the CDR3 is TGTGCCAGCAGTGAATGGGGCCAGAACACTGAAGCTTTCTTT.